This T cell receptor (beta chain) originates from a study of blood T cell repertoires in COVID-19. Turning to the study itself: Sites across the United States, Italy and Spain contributed samples from acute and convalescent COVID-19. The analysed material was cDNA or gDNA that came from T cells, B-cell-depleted T cells, or PBMCs.

V lost 4 bases, J lost 7 bases, and 16 bases lay in between. The germline V gene encodes CDR1 SNHLY and CDR2 FYNNEI. The CDR3 consists of 14 residues. In the authors' workflow: Amplified reference gene primers provided the basis for estimating nucleated cell counts. Generated by immunoSEQ multiplex PCR, the TCRdb table keeps only in-frame clones and is missing some. V, J and clone size reflect that table, while D and trimming were determined from the DNA. The table records around 95,000 clones, 91% of them present only once. The TCR originated in a man aged 50 to 60 with active COVID-19. Sequenced input: peripheral blood. The gene calls are TRBV2 and TRBJ1-1; D remains ambiguous. CDR3 in amino acids: CASSGNSPYLEAFF. CDR3 nucleotides: TGTGCCAGCAGTGGGAACAGTCCGTACCTTGAAGCTTTCTTT.